Each of the 9 T cell receptor beta chains below was sequenced from the same sample in a study of T cell responses to AZD1222 COVID-19 vaccine. Only in-frame clones appear in the TCRdb table, and some are missing; sequencing was by immunoSEQ multiplex PCR. The sample lists approximately 160,000 clones, approximately 93% occurring once. This material consisted of peripheral blood, taken on day 0 of AZD1222 vaccination. Source of these receptors: an adult in good health.

This chain uses TRBV5-1 with TRBJ1-1, with no clear D. Trimming shortened V by 0 bases and J by 4 bases, and 13 bases separated the two germline ends. Germline assignment: CDR1 SGHRS and CDR2 YFSETQ. The CDR3 has 15 residues. The CDR3 sequence is CASSLEGGHPTEAFF. CDR3 nucleotides: TGCGCCAGCAGCTTGGAAGGTGGCCACCCCACTGAAGCTTTCTTT.

This clone was picked up one time. This chain joins TRBV7-2 and TRBJ2-7, with 9 bases matching TRBD2. Per the germline V gene, CDR1 is SGHTA and CDR2 is FQGNSA. The CDR3 sequence is 15 residues long. The junction had 5 bases not matched to a gene; V was cut back by 3 bases and J by 2 bases. The CDR3 protein is CASSLAGGHTYEQYF. CDR3 coding DNA: TGTGCCAGCAGCTTGGCGGGGGGGCATACCTACGAGCAGTACTTC.

The chain carries TRBV4-1 and TRBJ2-5, with TRBD2 matching over 10 bases. The CDR3 consists of 17 residues. Germline CDR1 and CDR2: MGHRA and YSYEKL. Losses at the gene ends were 1 base for V and 4 bases for J; bases not matched to a gene: 9. The CDR3 DNA reads TGCGCCAGCAGCCAAGGTTACTCTAGCGGGGGCCGAGAGACCCAGTACTTC. Translation gives CASSQGYSSGGRETQYF.

The chain combines TRBV28 with TRBJ1-2; 7 bases agree with TRBD1. With V trimmed by 7 bases and J by 4 bases, 6 bases remained unmatched. The CDR3 is 13 residues long. Germline CDR1 MDHEN, CDR2 SYDVKM. The CDR3 sequence: CASTPDRAYGYTF. CDR3 nucleotides: TGTGCCAGCACCCCCGACAGGGCCTATGGCTACACCTTC.

V and J are TRBV9 and TRBJ1-4; possible D gene TRBD1, 6 bases. The germline V gene has CDR1 SGDLS and CDR2 YYNGEE. Trimming cost V 0 bases and J 0 bases, with 24 bases left between them. The CDR3 consists of 21 residues. CDR3 sequence (DNA): TGTGCCAGCAGCGTAGGGGGACACTCTCTCTCGGTGCATGCAACTAATGAAAAACTGTTTTTT. Residues: CASSVGGHSLSVHATNEKLFF.

This sequence joins TRBV7-9 and TRBJ1-1; maybe TRBD1 (6 bases). The CDR3 length is 17 residues. Looked up from germline, CDR1 is SEHNR and CDR2 is FQNEAQ (reference sequence). Trimming pared 5 bases from V and 2 bases from J, leaving 21 bases between. The CDR3 protein is CASSPSRGYRANTEAFF. DNA for the CDR3: TGTGCCAGCAGCCCCTCCCGAGGGTACAGGGCAAACACTGAAGCTTTCTTT.

The V gene is TRBV28, the J gene TRBJ1-5, with D perhaps TRBD1 (6 bases). The V and J ends lost 2 bases and 6 bases respectively, with 11 bases between them. Looked up from germline, CDR1 is MDHEN and CDR2 is SYDVKM. The CDR3 spans 14 residues. DNA of the CDR3: TGTGCCAGCAGTTTACCGGGGGCTGGTCAGCCCCAGCATTTT. This codes for CASSLPGAGQPQHF.

The genes are TRBV15 and TRBJ1-2, with 9 bases that match TRBD1. The ends lost 3 bases at V and 4 bases at J; junction bases unmatched: 6. This CDR3 has 15 amino acids. Germline assignment: CDR1 LNHNV and CDR2 YYDKDF (reference sequence). The CDR3 DNA sequence: TGTGCCACCAGCAGTCGAACAGGGGGCTTCTATGGCTACACCTTC. This encodes CATSSRTGGFYGYTF.

The gene calls are TRBV4-1 and TRBJ1-1, with D perhaps TRBD1 (6 bases). V shed 4 bases and J shed 2 bases, with 8 bases lying between them. Germline V gene sequence: CDR1 MGHRA, CDR2 YSYEKL. The CDR3 is 13 amino acids. DNA of the CDR3: TGCGCCAGCAGCCGGGGGGGCAACACTGAAGCTTTCTTT. Residues: CASSRGGNTEAFF.